The sample holds many counts of the clone carrying this T cell receptor (beta chain). Its antigen remains unknown. There are 14 residues in the CDR3. Germline assignment: CDR1 MNHEY and CDR2 SMNVEV (reference sequence). J gave up 7 bases and V 5 bases, and 3 bases lay outside the gene matches. The data are from a study of T cell repertoires in cytomegalovirus infection. On the study more broadly: Newly reported HLA-C-restricted and thoroughly characterized HLA-B-restricted CMV epitopes were employed. Public TCR beta signatures were indicative of both CMV infection and a matching HLA type. Whole-study findings and limits: Carriage of CMV together with the relevant HLA was identifiable through cumulative public TCR beta family frequency. CMV-specific TCR beta clonotypes restricted by HLA-C were the ones dominating the ex vivo response.

TCRdb re-derived calls from the reads in MiXCR, one entry per CDR3 protein. This sample carries roughly 500,000 distinct CDR3 sequences, 30% to 40% of them seen once, and the ten largest clones take roughly 15%. The chain uses TRBV27 and TRBJ2-1; 12 bases match TRBD2. The sequenced sample was cultured PBMCs, obtained from culture after CMV antigen stimulation. This TCR was sampled from a human donor in good health (CMV status not recorded). Some clones in this sample may be carry-over from other donors' samples. Here the CDR3 reads CASSRLAGDNEQFF. The CDR3 nucleotides are TGTGCCAGCAGTCGACTAGCGGGGGATAATGAGCAGTTCTTC.